Only a few counts were recorded for the clone carrying this T cell receptor beta chain. The antigen remains undetermined. These data are taken from a study of cytomegalovirus exposure and HLA in healthy donors. This CDR3 comprises 16 residues. Germline CDR1 reads SGHRS; CDR2 reads YFSETQ. Between the trimmed V and J ends, which lost 6 bases and 5 bases, there was a span of 24 bases. General study findings and limits: Presence/absence comparisons presumed near-even sequencing depth among donors. There were several of the most significant clusters that appeared linked to common viral pathogens in a later analysis.

The PCR made use of 60 Vbeta and 13 Jbeta primers. The assay was immunoSEQ multiplex PCR, and TCRdb's table has in-frame clones only and misses some. Of roughly 120,000 clones listed, over 60% are singletons. The V and J genes are TRBV5-1 and TRBJ2-7; possibly TRBD1 for D (5 bases). The sequenced sample was PBMCs. The origin of this receptor is a woman aged 60 to 75 in good health and CMV-seropositive. The CDR3 loop is CASTKGPETSRHEQYF. The DNA of the CDR3 is TGCGCCAGCACCAAGGGGCCTGAAACGTCCCGACACGAGCAGTACTTC.